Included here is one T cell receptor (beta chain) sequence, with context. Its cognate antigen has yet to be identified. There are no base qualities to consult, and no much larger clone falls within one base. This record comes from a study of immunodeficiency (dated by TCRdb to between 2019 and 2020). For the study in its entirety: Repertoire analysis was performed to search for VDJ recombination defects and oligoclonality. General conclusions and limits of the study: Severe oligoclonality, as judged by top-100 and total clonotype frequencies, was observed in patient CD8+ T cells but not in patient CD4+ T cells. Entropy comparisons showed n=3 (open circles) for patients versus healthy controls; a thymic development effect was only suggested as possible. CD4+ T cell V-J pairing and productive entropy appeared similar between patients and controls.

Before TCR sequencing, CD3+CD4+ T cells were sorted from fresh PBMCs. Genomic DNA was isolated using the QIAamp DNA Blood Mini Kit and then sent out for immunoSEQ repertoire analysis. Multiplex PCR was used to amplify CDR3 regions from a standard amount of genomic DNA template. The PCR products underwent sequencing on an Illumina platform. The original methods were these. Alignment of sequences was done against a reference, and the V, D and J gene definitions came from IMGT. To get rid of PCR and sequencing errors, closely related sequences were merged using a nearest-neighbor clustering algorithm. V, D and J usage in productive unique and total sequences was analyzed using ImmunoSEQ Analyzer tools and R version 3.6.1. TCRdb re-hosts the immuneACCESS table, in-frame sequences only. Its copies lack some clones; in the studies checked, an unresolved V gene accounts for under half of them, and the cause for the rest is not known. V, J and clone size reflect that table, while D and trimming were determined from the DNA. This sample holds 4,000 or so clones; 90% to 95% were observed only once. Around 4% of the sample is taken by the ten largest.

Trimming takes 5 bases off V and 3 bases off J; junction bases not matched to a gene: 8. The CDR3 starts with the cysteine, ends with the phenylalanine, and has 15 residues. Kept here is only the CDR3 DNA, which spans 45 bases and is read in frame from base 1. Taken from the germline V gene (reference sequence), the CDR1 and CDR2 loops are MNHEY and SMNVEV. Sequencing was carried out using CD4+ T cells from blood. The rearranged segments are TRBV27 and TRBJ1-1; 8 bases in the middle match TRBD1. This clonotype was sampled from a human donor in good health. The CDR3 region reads CASSPRTGRDTEAFF. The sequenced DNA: TGTGCCAGCAGTCCAAGGACAGGGCGAGACACTGAAGCTTTCTTT.